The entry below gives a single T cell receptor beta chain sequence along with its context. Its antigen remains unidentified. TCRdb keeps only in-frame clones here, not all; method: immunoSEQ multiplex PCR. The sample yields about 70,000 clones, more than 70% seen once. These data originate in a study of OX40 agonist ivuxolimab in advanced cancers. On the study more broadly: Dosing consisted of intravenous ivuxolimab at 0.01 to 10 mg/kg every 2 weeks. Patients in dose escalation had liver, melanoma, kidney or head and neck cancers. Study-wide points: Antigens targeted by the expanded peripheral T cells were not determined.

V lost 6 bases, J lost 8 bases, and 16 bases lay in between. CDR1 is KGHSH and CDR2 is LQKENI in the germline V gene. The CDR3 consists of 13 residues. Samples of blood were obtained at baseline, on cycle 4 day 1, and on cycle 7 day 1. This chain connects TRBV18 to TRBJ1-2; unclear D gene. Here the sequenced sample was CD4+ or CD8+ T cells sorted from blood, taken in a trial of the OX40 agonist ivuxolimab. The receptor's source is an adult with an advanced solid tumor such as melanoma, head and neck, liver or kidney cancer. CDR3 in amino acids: CASSSDRVWGYTF. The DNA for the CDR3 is TGTGCCAGCTCCTCCGACCGAGTGTGGGGCTACACCTTC.